This T cell receptor (beta chain) derives from a study of molecular identifiers for immune sequencing clone quantification. Overall study: RNA, taken in replicates from roughly 21,000 or 96,000 naive CD8 cells, was split five ways, with four sequenced.

TCRdb redid the calling of the PCR reads with MiXCR, one entry per CDR3 protein. In the table there are over 60,000 distinct CDR3 sequences, under 20% of which are singletons. From roughly 20,000 to 1,000,000 sorted cells, naive CD8 libraries were generated with 10%, 30% or 50% RNA. This clonotype was seen repeatedly, ten times or more. Trimming left V 4 bases short and J 9 bases short, with 10 bases between. CDR1 KGHSY and CDR2 FQNENV come from the germline V gene. The CDR3 is 12 amino acids. The chain carries TRBV16 and TRBJ2-1; D remains unclear. The clonotype originates from a human donor in good health. Some libraries in this study had Jurkat cell RNA spiked in. The sequenced material came from naive CD8+ T cells from blood, with Jurkat cell RNA spiked in. Subset denoted: FACS-sorted CD8+CD4-CCR7+CD45RA+ naive T cells. Here the CDR3 DNA reads TGTGCCAGCAGCCCACCTACGGGTGAGCAGTTCTTC. Amino acid sequence: CASSPPTGEQFF. The full variable domain, its missing parts supplied by reference TRBV16 and TRBJ2-1, is GEEVAQTPKHLVRGEGQKAKLYCAPIKGHSYVFWYQQVLKNEFKFLISFQNENVFDETGMPKERFSAKCLPNSPCSLEIQATKLEDSAVYFCASSPPTGEQFFGPGTRLTVL.